This TCR beta chain was identified during a study of OX40 agonist ivuxolimab in advanced cancers. The CDR3 runs to 14 residues. Germline loops: CDR1 SQVTM, CDR2 ANQGSEA. The V end was cut by 0 bases, the J end by 2 bases, with 10 bases between. Using immunoSEQ multiplex PCR, the repertoire was profiled, and TCRdb retains in-frame clones only, with some absent. The sample includes 85,000 to 100,000 clones, around 85% of them seen just once. The study sampled blood at baseline, cycle 4 day 1, and cycle 7 day 1. The chain recombines TRBV29-1 with TRBJ2-5; D may be TRBD1 (5 bases). The material was CD4+ or CD8+ T cells sorted from blood, obtained in a trial of the OX40 agonist ivuxolimab. The sequence was obtained from an adult with an advanced solid tumor such as melanoma, head and neck, liver or kidney cancer. The CDR3, as DNA: TGCAGCGTTGAAGATAACAGGCTGCAAGAGACCCAGTACTTC. Translated, it gives CSVEDNRLQETQYF.